Described below is a single T cell receptor beta chain sequence and its context. The source of the sample is a study of blood T cell repertoires in COVID-19. Germline lookup yields CDR1 SGHTA and CDR2 FQGNSA. The CDR3 is made up of 15 amino acids. Trimming pared 2 bases from V and 2 bases from J, leaving 12 bases between. Authors' methods: Reference gene primer amplification in the assay estimated nucleated cell counts. Clones were read by immunoSEQ multiplex PCR, and TCRdb kept only the in-frame ones, dropping some. V, J and clone size are taken as reported in that table, and D and trimming were inferred from the DNA itself. The repertoire consists of roughly 170,000 clones, with approximately 90% occurring once and the leading ten covering approximately 0.88%.

The chain carries TRBV7-2 and TRBJ2-5, with D possibly matching TRBD2 (5 bases). This sequence was found in a woman younger than 35 who had recovered from COVID-19. What was sequenced was peripheral blood. CDR3 sequence (DNA): TGTGCCAGCAGCTTAAGCGGCGCTATTCAAGAGACCCAGTACTTC. This translates into CASSLSGAIQETQYF. Complete variable domain (other parts from reference TRBV7-2 and TRBJ2-5): GAGVSQSPSNKVTEKGKDVELRCDPISGHTALYWYRQSLGQGLEFLIYFQGNSAPDKSGLPSDRFSAERTGGSVSTLTIQRTQQEDSAVYLCASSLSGAIQETQYFGPGTRLLVL.